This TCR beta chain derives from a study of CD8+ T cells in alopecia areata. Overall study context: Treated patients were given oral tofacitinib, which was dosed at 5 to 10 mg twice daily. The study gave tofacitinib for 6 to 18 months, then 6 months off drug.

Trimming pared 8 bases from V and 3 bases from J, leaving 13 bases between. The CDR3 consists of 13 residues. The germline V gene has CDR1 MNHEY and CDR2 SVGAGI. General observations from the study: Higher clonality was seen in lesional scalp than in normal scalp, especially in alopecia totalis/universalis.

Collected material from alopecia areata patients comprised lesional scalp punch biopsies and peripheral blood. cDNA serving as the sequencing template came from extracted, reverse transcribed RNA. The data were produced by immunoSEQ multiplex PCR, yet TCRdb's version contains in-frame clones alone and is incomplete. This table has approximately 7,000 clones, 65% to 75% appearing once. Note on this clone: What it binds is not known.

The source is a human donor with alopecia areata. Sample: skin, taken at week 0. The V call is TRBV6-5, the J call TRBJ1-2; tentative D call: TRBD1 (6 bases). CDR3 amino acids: CASGLGGHYGYTF. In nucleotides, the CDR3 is TGTGCCAGCGGTCTCGGGGGGCACTATGGCTACACCTTC.